This T cell receptor beta chain stems from a study of CD8 T cells in Susac syndrome (dated by TCRdb to between 2018 and 2020). Background on the whole study: Repertoire sequencing was used to test whether CD8+ T cell activation and differentiation in Susac syndrome was antigen driven. CD8+ T cell repertoire clonality was compared between about a dozen healthy donors, some 14 Susac syndrome patients and approximately 15 multiple sclerosis patients. The paper's findings and limits, for the study overall: The number of individuals in the TCR sequencing and HLA analysis was recognized as being relatively small.

RNA was extracted using the RNeasy kit, and about 0.45 to 1 ug of the RNA was reverse transcribed with random hexamers. TCR beta CDR3 regions were amplified with the immunoSEQ multiplex PCR assay covering 54 Vbeta and 13 Jbeta segments. PCR amplification bias was corrected using a synthetic template baseline for primer optimization and computational correction. In the paper's pipeline: Reads were assigned to V, D and J genes according to IMGT and analyzed in immunoSEQ Analyzer, with only productive sequences retained. To calculate clonality, Shannon entropy was normalized by log2 of the number of productive unique sequences and then subtracted from one. For each patient and control, public and private clones were evaluated within the 100 most prevalent clones. A clone was defined as Susac-specific if it was absent from the healthy and MS cohorts, from around 960 published viral clones and from other ImmuneACCESS disease sequences. TCRdb reanalyzed the raw reads on its own, using fastp at Q25 for trimming and MiXCR for clone calling, and kept in-frame beta chains. Here each entry gathers all rows of one CDR3 protein and keeps the most common genes and DNA. The V and J calls were determined by TCRdb, not by the authors. In this sample the table shows fewer than 200,000 distinct CDR3 sequences, 95% of which occur a single time. The ten largest clones take up 0.15% to 0.2% of the sample.

V is trimmed back by 8 bases and J by 6 bases, and the junction contains 6 bases that no gene match accounts for. Spanning cysteine to phenylalanine, the CDR3 consists of 14 amino acids. CDR3 DNA only is kept here, 42 bases in frame from base 1. As encoded in the germline V gene, CDR1 is ENHRY while CDR2 is SYGVKD. Comment on this clonotype: What antigen it recognizes has not been identified. No base-level quality is on record; no much larger clone is a single base apart.

Peripheral blood CD8+ and CD4+ T cells from healthy donors, Susac syndrome patients and multiple sclerosis patients were profiled using high-throughput TCR beta sequencing. Multiple sclerosis controls were treatment-naive patients with stable or active relapsing-remitting disease fulfilling revised McDonald criteria. Bulk CD8+ and CD4+ T cells were purified by magnetic negative isolation, whereas CD8+ TEMRA cells were enriched by FACS. Blood was drawn into EDTA tubes, processed within 24 hours, and PBMCs were isolated by density gradient centrifugation. PBMCs intended for TCR sequencing were frozen in liquid nitrogen and were later thawed in a 37 degrees C water bath. Purity of sorted or isolated CD4+, CD8+ and CD8+ TEMRA cells was at least 90%.

In this chain, TRBV10-3 is recombined with TRBJ2-3, and TRBD2 aligns with 12 junction nucleotides. Sequenced input: CD8+ T cells from PBMCs. This clonotype was obtained from a human donor with multiple sclerosis. In nucleotides, the sequence is TGTGCCATCTCTAGCGGGGGGGCCTGGGATACGCAGTATTTT. Its amino acids are CAISSGGAWDTQYF.